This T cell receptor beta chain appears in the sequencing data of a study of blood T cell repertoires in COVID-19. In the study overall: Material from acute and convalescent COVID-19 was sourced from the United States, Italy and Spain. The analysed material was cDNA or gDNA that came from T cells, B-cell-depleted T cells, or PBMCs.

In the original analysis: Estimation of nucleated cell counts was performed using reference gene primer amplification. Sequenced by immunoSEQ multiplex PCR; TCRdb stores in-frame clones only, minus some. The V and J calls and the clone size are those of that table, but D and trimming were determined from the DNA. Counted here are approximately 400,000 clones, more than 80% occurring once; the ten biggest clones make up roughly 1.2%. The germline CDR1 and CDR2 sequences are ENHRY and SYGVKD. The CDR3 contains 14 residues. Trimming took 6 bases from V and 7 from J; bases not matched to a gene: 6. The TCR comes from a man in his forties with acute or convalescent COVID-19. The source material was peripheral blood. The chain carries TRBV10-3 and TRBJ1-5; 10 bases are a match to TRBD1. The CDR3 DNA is TGTGCCATCAGCCGGGACAGGGGAAACCAGCCCCAGCATTTT. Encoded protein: CAISRDRGNQPQHF.